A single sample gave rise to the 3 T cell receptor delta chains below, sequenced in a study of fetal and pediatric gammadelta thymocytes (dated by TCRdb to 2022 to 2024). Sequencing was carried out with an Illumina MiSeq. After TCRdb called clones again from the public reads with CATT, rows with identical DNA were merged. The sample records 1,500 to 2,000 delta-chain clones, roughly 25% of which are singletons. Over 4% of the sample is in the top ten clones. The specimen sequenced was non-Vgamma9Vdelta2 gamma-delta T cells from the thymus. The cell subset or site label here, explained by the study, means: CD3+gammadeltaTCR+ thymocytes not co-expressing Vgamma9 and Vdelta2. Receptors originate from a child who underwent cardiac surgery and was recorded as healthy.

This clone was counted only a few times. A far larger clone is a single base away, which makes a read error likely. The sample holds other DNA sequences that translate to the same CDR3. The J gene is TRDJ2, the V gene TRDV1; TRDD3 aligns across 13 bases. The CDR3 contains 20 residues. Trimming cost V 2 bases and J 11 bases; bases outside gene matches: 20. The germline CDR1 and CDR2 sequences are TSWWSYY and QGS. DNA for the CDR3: TGTGCTCTTGGGGAATCGGTGCCCAGTACTGGGGGATACGGCTTAGCTCAACTCTTCTTT. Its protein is CALGESVPSTGGYGLAQLFF.

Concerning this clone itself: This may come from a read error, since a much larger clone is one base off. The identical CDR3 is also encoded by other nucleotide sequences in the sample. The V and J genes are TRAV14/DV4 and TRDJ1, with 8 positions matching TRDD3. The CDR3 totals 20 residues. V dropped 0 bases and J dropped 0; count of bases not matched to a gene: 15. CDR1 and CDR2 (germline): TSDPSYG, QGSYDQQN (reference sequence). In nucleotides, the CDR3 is TGTGCAATGAGAGAGGGCGATCCCATCACTGGGGGTCGGTACACCGATAAACTCATCTTT. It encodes CAMREGDPITGGRYTDKLIF.

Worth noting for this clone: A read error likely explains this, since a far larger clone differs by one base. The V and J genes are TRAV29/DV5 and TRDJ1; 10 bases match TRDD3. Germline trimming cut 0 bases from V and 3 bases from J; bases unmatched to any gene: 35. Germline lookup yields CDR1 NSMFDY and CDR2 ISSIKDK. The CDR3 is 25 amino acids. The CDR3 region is CAASDHFSSNWGIGRVPAFADKLIF. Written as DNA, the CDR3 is TGTGCAGCAAGCGACCACTTCTCCTCGAACTGGGGGATCGGTCGAGTTCCCGCCTTCGCCGATAAACTCATCTTT.